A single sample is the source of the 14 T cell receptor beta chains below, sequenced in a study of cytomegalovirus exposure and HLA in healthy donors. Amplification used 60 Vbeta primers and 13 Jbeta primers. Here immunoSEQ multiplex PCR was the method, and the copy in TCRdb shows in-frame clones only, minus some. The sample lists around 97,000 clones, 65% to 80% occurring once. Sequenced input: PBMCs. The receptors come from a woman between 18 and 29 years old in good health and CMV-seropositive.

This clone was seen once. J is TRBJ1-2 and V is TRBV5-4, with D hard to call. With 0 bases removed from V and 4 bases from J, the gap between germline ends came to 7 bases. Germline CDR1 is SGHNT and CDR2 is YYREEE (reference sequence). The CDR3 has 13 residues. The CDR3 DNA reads TGTGCCAGCAGCTTGGATCGGGGCTATGGCTACACCTTC. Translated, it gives CASSLDRGYGYTF.

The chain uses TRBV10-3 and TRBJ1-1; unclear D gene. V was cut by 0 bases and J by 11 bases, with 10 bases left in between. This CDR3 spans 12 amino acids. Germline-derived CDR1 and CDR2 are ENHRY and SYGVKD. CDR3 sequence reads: CAISESPPGAFF. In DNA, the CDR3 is TGTGCCATCAGTGAGTCGCCCCCGGGGGCTTTCTTT.

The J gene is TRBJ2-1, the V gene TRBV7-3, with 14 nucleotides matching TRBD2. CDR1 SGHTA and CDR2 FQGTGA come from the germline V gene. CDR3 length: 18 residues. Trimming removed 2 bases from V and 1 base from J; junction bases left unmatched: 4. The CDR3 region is CASSLVGTSGSSYNEQFF. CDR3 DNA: TGTGCCAGCAGCTTAGTTGGGACTAGCGGGAGTTCCTACAATGAGCAGTTCTTC.

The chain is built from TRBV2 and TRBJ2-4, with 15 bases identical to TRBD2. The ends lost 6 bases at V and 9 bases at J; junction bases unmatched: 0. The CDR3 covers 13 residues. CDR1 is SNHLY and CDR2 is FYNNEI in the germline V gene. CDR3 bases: TGTGCCAGCAGGGGACTAGCGGGAGGCATTCAGTACTTC. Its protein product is CASRGLAGGIQYF.

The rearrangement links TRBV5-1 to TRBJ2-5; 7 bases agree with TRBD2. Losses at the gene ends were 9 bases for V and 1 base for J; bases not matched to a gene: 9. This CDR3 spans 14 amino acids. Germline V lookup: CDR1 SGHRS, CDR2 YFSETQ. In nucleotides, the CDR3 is TGCGCCACGCGGGGGTTTGCATCCCAAGAGACCCAGTACTTC. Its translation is CATRGFASQETQYF.

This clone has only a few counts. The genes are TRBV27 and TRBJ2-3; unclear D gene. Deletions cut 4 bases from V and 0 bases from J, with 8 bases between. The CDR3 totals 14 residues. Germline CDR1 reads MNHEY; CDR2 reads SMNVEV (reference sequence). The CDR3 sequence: CASSSITSTDTQYF. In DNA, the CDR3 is TGTGCCAGCAGTTCCATAACTAGCACAGATACGCAGTATTTT.

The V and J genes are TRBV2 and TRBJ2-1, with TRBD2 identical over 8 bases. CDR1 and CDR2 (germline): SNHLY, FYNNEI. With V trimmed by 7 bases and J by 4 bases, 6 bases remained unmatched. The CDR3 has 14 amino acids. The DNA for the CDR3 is TGTGCCAGCAATAGCGGGATCCTGTACAATGAGCAGTTCTTC. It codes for CASNSGILYNEQFF. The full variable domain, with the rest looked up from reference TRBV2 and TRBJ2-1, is EPEVTQTPSHQVTQMGQEVILRCVPISNHLYFYWYRQILGQKVEFLVSFYNNEISEKSEIFDDQFSVERPDGSNFTLKIRSTKLEDSAMYFCASNSGILYNEQFFGPGTRLTVL.

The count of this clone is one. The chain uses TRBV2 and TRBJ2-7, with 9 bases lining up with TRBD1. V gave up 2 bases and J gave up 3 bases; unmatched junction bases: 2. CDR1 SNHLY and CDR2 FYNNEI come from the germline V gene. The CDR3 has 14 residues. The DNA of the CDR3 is TGTGCCAGCAGTGAACAGGGACAGGGCTACGAGCAGTACTTC. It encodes CASSEQGQGYEQYF.

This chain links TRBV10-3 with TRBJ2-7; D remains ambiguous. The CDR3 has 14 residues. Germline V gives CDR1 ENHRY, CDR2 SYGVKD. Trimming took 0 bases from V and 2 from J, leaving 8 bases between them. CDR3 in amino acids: CAISESGRTYEQYF. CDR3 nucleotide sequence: TGTGCCATCAGTGAGTCTGGCAGGACCTACGAGCAGTACTTC.

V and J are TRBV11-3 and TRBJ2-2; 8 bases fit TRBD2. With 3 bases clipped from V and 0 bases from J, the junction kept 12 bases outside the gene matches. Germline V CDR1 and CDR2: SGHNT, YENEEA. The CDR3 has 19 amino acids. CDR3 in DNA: TGTGCCAGCAGCTTTAGTCTAGCGGGCGCGTCCTCGAACACCGGGGAGCTGTTTTTT. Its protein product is CASSFSLAGASSNTGELFF.

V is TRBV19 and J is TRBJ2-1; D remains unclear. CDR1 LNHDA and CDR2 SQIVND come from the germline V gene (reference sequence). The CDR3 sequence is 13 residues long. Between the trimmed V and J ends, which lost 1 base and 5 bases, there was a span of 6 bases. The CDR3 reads CASSIGLNNEQFF. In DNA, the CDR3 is TGTGCCAGTAGTATAGGACTTAACAATGAGCAGTTCTTC.

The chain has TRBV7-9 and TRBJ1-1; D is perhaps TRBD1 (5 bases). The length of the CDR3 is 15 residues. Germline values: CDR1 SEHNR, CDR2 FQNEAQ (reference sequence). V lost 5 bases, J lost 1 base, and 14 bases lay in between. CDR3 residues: CASSAKMGRNTEAFF. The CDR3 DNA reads TGTGCCAGCAGCGCTAAGATGGGGCGGAACACTGAAGCTTTCTTT.

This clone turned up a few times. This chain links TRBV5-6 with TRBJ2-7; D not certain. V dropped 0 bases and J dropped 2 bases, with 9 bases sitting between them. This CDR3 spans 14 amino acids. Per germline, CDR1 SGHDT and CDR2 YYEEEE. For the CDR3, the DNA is TGTGCCAGCAGCTTGGATTCTATAACCTACGAGCAGTACTTC. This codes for CASSLDSITYEQYF.

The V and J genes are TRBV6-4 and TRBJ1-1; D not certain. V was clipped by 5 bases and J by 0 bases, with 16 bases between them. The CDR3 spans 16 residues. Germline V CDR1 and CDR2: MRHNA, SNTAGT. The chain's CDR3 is CASSPSRRWMNTEAFF. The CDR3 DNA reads TGTGCCAGCAGTCCATCGCGGAGGTGGATGAACACTGAAGCTTTCTTT.